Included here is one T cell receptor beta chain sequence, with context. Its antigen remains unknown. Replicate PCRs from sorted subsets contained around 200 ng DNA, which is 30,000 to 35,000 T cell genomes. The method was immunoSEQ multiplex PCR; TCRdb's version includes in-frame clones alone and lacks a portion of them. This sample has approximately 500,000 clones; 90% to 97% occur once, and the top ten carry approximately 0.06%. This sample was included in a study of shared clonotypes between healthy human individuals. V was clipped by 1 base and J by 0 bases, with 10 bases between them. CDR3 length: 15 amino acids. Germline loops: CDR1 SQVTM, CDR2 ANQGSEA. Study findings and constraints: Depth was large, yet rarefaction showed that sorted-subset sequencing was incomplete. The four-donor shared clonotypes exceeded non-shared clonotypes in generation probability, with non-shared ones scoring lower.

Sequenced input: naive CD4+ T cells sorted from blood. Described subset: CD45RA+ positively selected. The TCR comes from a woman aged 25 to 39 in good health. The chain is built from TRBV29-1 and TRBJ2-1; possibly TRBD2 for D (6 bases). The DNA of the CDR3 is TGCAGCGTTGAAGGTAGCGGAGGCTCCTACAATGAGCAGTTCTTC. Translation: CSVEGSGGSYNEQFF.